The 13 T cell receptor beta chains in this list originate from one sample, sequenced in a study of T cells in Graves' hyperthyroidism and ophthalmopathy. Using RNA transcripts as the source, TCR beta CDR3 regions were amplified. The HTBI set primed first-round TCR CDR3 RT-PCR. TCRdb ran MiXCR on the multiplex PCR reads and lists one entry per CDR3 protein. The sample includes about 380,000 distinct CDR3 sequences, around a sixth seen only once; the top ten take 40%. The sequencing sample was made of blood. The receptors shown here come from a man aged 18 to 30 with Graves' ophthalmopathy.

This clonotype was seen ten or more times. The J gene is TRBJ2-1, the V gene TRBV28, with D unclear. Trimming cost V 10 bases and J 8 bases, with 18 bases left between them. Per germline, CDR1 MDHEN and CDR2 SYDVKM. The CDR3 has 13 residues. The CDR3, as DNA: TGTGCCATCACGGACCGAGGAAGCGATGAGCAGTTCTTC. As protein: CAITDRGSDEQFF.

This clonotype was counted many times. The gene calls are TRBV5-1 and TRBJ1-5; D is perhaps TRBD1 (5 bases). The CDR3 has 15 amino acids. The germline V and J ends were trimmed by 0 bases and 2 bases, with 9 bases remaining between them. The germline CDR1 and CDR2 sequences are SGHRS and YFSETQ. In DNA, the CDR3 is TGCGCCAGCAGCTTGGCGGGGGGTCGCAATCAGCCCCAGCATTTT. This gives the protein CASSLAGGRNQPQHF.

The chain links TRBV5-1 to TRBJ1-6; 8 bases agree with TRBD1. CDR3 size: 14 residues. Germline loops: CDR1 SGHRS, CDR2 YFSETQ. Trimming removed 4 bases from V and 5 bases from J; junction bases left unmatched: 2. For the CDR3, the DNA is TGCGCCAGCAGCCCGGACAGGGATAATTCACCCCTCCACTTT. Translation: CASSPDRDNSPLHF.

This clonotype was picked up many times. The V and J genes are TRBV11-2 and TRBJ2-3; 9 nucleotides match TRBD1. Trimming at V came to 5 bases and at J to 9 bases, leaving 9 bases not matched to a gene. The CDR3 contains 14 residues. CDR1 and CDR2 (germline): SGHAT, FQNNGV. CDR3 region: CASSLVPGQGTQYF. The DNA of the CDR3 is TGTGCCAGCAGCCTAGTCCCGGGACAGGGAACGCAGTATTTT.

This clonotype was seen a handful of times. This sequence joins TRBV24-1 and TRBJ1-2; D ambiguous. CDR1 and CDR2 from the germline V gene are KGHDR and SFDVKD. The CDR3 totals 12 residues. V lost 4 bases, J lost 4 bases, and 6 bases lay in between. As DNA, the CDR3 is TGTGCCACCAGTGAGGGGAGCTATGGCTACACCTTC. Protein product: CATSEGSYGYTF.

This clonotype was recorded at least ten times. V and J are TRBV14 and TRBJ1-6; perhaps TRBD1 as D (5 bases). CDR3 length equals 17 residues. Trimming removed 5 bases at V and 1 base at J, with 15 bases between. CDR1 is SGHDN and CDR2 is FVKESK in the germline V gene. As DNA, the CDR3 is TGTGCCAGCAGCTCGTACTCCGGACATTCCTATAATTCACCCCTCCACTTT. Protein sequence: CASSSYSGHSYNSPLHF.

This chain connects TRBV7-2 to TRBJ1-2; 7 nucleotides line up with TRBD1. Per the germline V gene, CDR1 is SGHTA and CDR2 is FQGNSA. CDR3 length equals 14 residues. Unmatched junction bases numbered 7, after V lost 5 bases and J lost 4 bases. The CDR3 DNA reads as TGTGCCAGCAGCGAAGGACAGGCTTTCTATGGCTACACCTTC. It specifies CASSEGQAFYGYTF.

This clonotype was recorded at least ten times. The rearrangement links TRBV5-1 to TRBJ2-6; 10 bases are a match to TRBD1. Unmatched junction bases numbered 2, after V lost 5 bases and J lost 0 bases. This CDR3 spans 16 amino acids. Per germline, CDR1 SGHRS and CDR2 YFSETQ. CDR3 sequence (DNA): TGCGCCAGCAGTTGGACAGGGGGCTCTGGGGCCAACGTCCTGACTTTC. It encodes CASSWTGGSGANVLTF.

This clonotype was detected ten times or more. V and J are TRBV12-3 or TRBV12-4 and TRBJ1-5; no clear D. V lost 3 bases and J lost 16, with 10 bases in between. CDR3 length: 10 residues. The CDR3 DNA reads TGTGCCAGCAGTTTCCCATTCTTCCATTTT. Translation gives CASSFPFFHF.

This clonotype showed up many times. The V call is TRBV5-6, the J call TRBJ2-5; no definite D call. Germline values: CDR1 SGHDT, CDR2 YYEEEE. The CDR3 is 15 amino acids. Trimming cost V 3 bases and J 4 bases, with 16 bases left between them. In DNA, the CDR3 is TGTGCCAGCAGCTCCAGAGAACAATGGCCAGAGACCCAGTACTTC. Its translation is CASSSREQWPETQYF.

The chain recombines TRBV7-2 with TRBJ1-1, with 7 bases matching TRBD1. The CDR3 has 16 amino acids. The ends lost 5 bases at V and 0 bases at J; junction bases unmatched: 9. Germline CDR1 SGHTA, CDR2 FQGNSA. The CDR3 bases are TGTGCCAGCAGCCAGAACAGGGGAGGGATGAACACTGAAGCTTTCTTT. This sequence encodes CASSQNRGGMNTEAFF.

This clonotype turned up a few times. The chain is built from TRBV7-9 and TRBJ1-2; D is perhaps TRBD1 (6 bases). V dropped 5 bases and J dropped 8 bases, with 15 bases sitting between them. CDR1 and CDR2 (germline): SEHNR, FQNEAQ (reference sequence). This CDR3 has 13 residues. The CDR3 here is CASSTGTLDGYTF. CDR3 coding DNA: TGTGCCAGCAGCACTGGGACATTGGACGGCTACACCTTC.

This clonotype came up many times. The chain employs TRBV12-3 or TRBV12-4 and TRBJ1-2, with 7 bases aligning to TRBD1. The CDR3 length is 13 residues. V lost 6 bases, J lost 8 bases, and 9 bases stayed unmatched. CDR3 coding DNA: TGTGCCAGCAGCTATCCCGACAGGGTGGGCTACACCTTC. Amino acids: CASSYPDRVGYTF.